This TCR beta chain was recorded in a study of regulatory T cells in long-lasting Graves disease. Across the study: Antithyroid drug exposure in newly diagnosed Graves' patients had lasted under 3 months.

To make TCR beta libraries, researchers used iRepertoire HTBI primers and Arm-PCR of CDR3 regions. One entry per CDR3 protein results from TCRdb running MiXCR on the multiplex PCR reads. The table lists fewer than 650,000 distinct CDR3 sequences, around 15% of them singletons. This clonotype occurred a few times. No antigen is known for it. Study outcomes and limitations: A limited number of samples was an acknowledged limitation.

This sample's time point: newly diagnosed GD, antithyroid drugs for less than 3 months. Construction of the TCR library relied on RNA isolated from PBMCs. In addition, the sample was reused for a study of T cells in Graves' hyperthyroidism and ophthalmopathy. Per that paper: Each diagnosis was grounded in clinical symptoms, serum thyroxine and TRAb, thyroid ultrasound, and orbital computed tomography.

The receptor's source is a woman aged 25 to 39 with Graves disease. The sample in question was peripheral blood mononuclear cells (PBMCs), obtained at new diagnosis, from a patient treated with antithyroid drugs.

CDR3 protein: CASQGPGYTF. The CDR3 region has the DNA TGTGCGAGCCAGGGACCTGGCTACACCTTC. The chain employs TRBV7-9 and TRBJ1-2; the D gene is possibly TRBD1 (5 bases). The CDR3 consists of 10 residues. Germline values: CDR1 SEHNR, CDR2 FQNEAQ (reference sequence).